The next 16 T cell receptor beta chains were all read from a single sample in a study of early T cells in non-severe SARS-CoV-2 infection. TCRdb re-analysed the 5' RACE reads in MiXCR, keeping a single row per CDR3 protein. The data contain nearly 60,000 distinct CDR3 sequences, approximately 12% of them seen just once; the ten biggest clones take up roughly a tenth. The sequenced material came from whole blood. The receptors originated from an adult who was a healthcare worker with PCR-confirmed SARS-CoV-2 infection or an uninfected control (not recorded which).

The J gene is TRBJ1-2, the V gene TRBV19; 7 nucleotides match TRBD1. The CDR3 length is 13 residues. After removal of 5 bases from V and 7 bases from J, the junction contained 7 bases not matched to a gene. Germline lookup yields CDR1 LNHDA and CDR2 SQIVND (reference sequence). In nucleotides, the CDR3 is TGTGCCAGTAGTTCGACAGGGTCCCGTGGCTACACCTTC. It specifies CASSSTGSRGYTF.

This clonotype was detected ten times or more. The chain recombines TRBV4-3 with TRBJ2-5; D uncertain. This CDR3 region has 14 residues. Per the germline V gene, CDR1 is LGHNA and CDR2 is YSLEER. V lost 0 bases and J 4 bases, leaving 9 bases between the germline ends. The CDR3: CASSQEGSRETQYF. The CDR3 DNA is TGCGCCAGCAGCCAAGAGGGTAGCCGAGAGACCCAGTACTTC.

This clonotype showed up many times. This CDR3 reads CASSQDGPYGYTF. CDR3 DNA sequence: TGTGCCAGCAGCCAAGATGGCCCCTATGGCTACACCTTC. V usage is TRBV4-2 and J usage is TRBJ1-2; D not certain. V was shortened by 0 bases and J by 4 bases, with 6 bases between the two germline ends. CDR1 and CDR2 (germline): LGHNA, YNFKEQ. CDR3 length equals 13 residues.

Comment on this clonotype: A much larger clone differs from this one at a single base, so this may be a read error. The genes are TRBV19 and TRBJ1-4; D possibly corresponds to TRBD1 (5 bases). The CDR3 is 13 amino acids. Germline V gene data show CDR1 as LNHDA and CDR2 as SQIVND (reference sequence). CDR3 in amino acids: CASSTVVGEKLLF. The CDR3 DNA follows: TGTGCCAGTAGTACCGTCGTAGGGGAAAAACTGCTTTTT.

The chain joins TRBV7-9 to TRBJ2-7, with a possible D match to TRBD1 (6 bases). The length of the CDR3 is 16 residues. The V end lost 1 base, the J end lost 2 bases, and 15 bases lay between the germline ends. Germline CDR1 is SEHNR and CDR2 is FQNEAQ (reference sequence). Here the CDR3 reads CASSLGSGTQTYEQYF. In DNA form, the CDR3 reads TGTGCCAGCAGCTTAGGGTCCGGGACACAAACCTACGAGCAGTACTTC.

This clonotype was picked up many times. This rearrangement joins TRBV29-1 to TRBJ1-2; D gene ambiguous. The V gene's germline CDR1 is SQVTM and CDR2 ANQGSEA. The V end was cut by 3 bases, the J end by 2 bases, with 10 bases between. The CDR3 totals 13 residues. CDR3 sequence reads: CSVDTVGNYGYTF. Here the CDR3 DNA reads TGCAGCGTTGATACTGTGGGCAACTATGGCTACACCTTC.

The table lists this clonotype with many counts. This chain uses TRBV28 with TRBJ2-3, with D tentatively TRBD1 or TRBD2 (5 bases each). Trimming cost V 4 bases and J 4 bases, with 15 bases left between them. There are 15 residues in the CDR3. Germline lookup yields CDR1 MDHEN and CDR2 SYDVKM. The CDR3 bases are TGTGCCAGCAGTTCCGGGGTGAGGGGCTCAGATACGCAGTATTTT. Its protein is CASSSGVRGSDTQYF.

The V and J genes are TRBV7-2 and TRBJ2-1, with a weak D call TRBD1 (6 bases). This CDR3 contains 13 residues. Trimming took off 4 bases at V and 7 bases at J, with 11 bases between the two ends. Germline V CDR1 and CDR2: SGHTA, FQGNSA. CDR3 coding DNA: TGTGCCAGCAGCTCCGGGACATTTAATGAGCAGTTCTTC. This translates into CASSSGTFNEQFF.

The V and J genes are TRBV5-4 and TRBJ2-5; D not certain. The CDR3 spans 14 residues. V lost 4 bases to trimming and J lost 5 bases, with 15 bases between them. Germline-derived CDR1 and CDR2 are SGHNT and YYREEE (reference sequence). The CDR3 bases are TGTGCCAGCAGCCTTAAGACATGGCAGGAGACCCAGTACTTC. Its translation: CASSLKTWQETQYF.

This clonotype appeared many times. The chain uses TRBV21-1 and TRBJ2-1; the DNA was not used to check the table's D call, TRBD2. TRBV21-1 is listed as a pseudogene. This CDR3 contains 15 residues. Here the CDR3 reads CASSTGTSSYNEQFF. The CDR3 DNA sequence: TGTGCCAGCAGCACCGGGACTAGCTCCTACAATGAGCAGTTCTTC.

This clonotype was seen a handful of times. The V and J genes are TRBV3-1 and TRBJ1-5, with D hard to call. The CDR3 extends over 14 amino acids. The V gene lost 6 bases and the J gene lost 5 bases, with 14 bases spanning the gap. Germline V gene data show CDR1 as LGHDT and CDR2 as YNNKEL (reference sequence). The CDR3 DNA sequence: TGTGCCAGCAGTCCATCGGGGAATTATCAGCCCCAGCATTTT. Translation: CASSPSGNYQPQHF.

At least ten counts were recorded for this clonotype. The CDR3 spells CASSQQSSQTQYF. The CDR3, as DNA: TGTGCCAGCAGCCAACAGTCATCGCAGACCCAGTACTTC. J is TRBJ2-5 and V is TRBV3-1; D is ambiguous. The germline CDR1 and CDR2 sequences are LGHDT and YNNKEL (reference sequence). The CDR3 length is 13 residues. Between the trimmed V and J ends, which lost 2 bases and 6 bases, there was a span of 10 bases.

This clonotype came up a few times. The chain has TRBV28 and TRBJ1-1, with TRBD1 identical over 7 bases. Trimming cost V 7 bases and J 1 base; bases outside gene matches: 6. CDR3 length: 14 amino acids. Germline CDR1 is MDHEN and CDR2 is SYDVKM. CDR3 DNA: TGTGCCAGCACGCTGGGACAGCCGAACACTGAAGCTTTCTTT. Protein sequence: CASTLGQPNTEAFF.

The genes are TRBV11-3 and TRBJ2-3; D is unresolved. Germline CDR1 SGHNT, CDR2 YENEEA. This CDR3 contains 16 residues. The germline V and J ends were trimmed by 2 bases and 3 bases, with 15 bases remaining between them. The CDR3 spells CASSLRSKFLTDTQYF. CDR3 DNA sequence: TGTGCCAGCAGCTTACGCTCTAAGTTTTTGACAGATACGCAGTATTTT.

The rearrangement uses TRBV18 and TRBJ2-7; D gene uncertain. In germline, CDR1 is KGHSH, CDR2 LQKENI. The CDR3 contains 14 residues. Trimming cost V 3 bases and J 1 base, with 10 bases left between them. The CDR3 coding sequence is TGTGCCAGCTCACCGAGTACGGTATCCTACGAGCAGTACTTC. This codes for CASSPSTVSYEQYF.

This chain joins TRBV7-2 and TRBJ2-1; 16 bases align to TRBD2. The length of the CDR3 is 18 residues. Germline-derived CDR1 and CDR2 are SGHTA and FQGNSA. V lost 4 bases, J lost 6 bases, and 9 bases stayed unmatched. The CDR3 loop reads CASSWAGTSGGAFNEQFF. In DNA form, the CDR3 reads TGTGCCAGCAGCTGGGCAGGGACTAGCGGGGGGGCTTTCAATGAGCAGTTCTTC.